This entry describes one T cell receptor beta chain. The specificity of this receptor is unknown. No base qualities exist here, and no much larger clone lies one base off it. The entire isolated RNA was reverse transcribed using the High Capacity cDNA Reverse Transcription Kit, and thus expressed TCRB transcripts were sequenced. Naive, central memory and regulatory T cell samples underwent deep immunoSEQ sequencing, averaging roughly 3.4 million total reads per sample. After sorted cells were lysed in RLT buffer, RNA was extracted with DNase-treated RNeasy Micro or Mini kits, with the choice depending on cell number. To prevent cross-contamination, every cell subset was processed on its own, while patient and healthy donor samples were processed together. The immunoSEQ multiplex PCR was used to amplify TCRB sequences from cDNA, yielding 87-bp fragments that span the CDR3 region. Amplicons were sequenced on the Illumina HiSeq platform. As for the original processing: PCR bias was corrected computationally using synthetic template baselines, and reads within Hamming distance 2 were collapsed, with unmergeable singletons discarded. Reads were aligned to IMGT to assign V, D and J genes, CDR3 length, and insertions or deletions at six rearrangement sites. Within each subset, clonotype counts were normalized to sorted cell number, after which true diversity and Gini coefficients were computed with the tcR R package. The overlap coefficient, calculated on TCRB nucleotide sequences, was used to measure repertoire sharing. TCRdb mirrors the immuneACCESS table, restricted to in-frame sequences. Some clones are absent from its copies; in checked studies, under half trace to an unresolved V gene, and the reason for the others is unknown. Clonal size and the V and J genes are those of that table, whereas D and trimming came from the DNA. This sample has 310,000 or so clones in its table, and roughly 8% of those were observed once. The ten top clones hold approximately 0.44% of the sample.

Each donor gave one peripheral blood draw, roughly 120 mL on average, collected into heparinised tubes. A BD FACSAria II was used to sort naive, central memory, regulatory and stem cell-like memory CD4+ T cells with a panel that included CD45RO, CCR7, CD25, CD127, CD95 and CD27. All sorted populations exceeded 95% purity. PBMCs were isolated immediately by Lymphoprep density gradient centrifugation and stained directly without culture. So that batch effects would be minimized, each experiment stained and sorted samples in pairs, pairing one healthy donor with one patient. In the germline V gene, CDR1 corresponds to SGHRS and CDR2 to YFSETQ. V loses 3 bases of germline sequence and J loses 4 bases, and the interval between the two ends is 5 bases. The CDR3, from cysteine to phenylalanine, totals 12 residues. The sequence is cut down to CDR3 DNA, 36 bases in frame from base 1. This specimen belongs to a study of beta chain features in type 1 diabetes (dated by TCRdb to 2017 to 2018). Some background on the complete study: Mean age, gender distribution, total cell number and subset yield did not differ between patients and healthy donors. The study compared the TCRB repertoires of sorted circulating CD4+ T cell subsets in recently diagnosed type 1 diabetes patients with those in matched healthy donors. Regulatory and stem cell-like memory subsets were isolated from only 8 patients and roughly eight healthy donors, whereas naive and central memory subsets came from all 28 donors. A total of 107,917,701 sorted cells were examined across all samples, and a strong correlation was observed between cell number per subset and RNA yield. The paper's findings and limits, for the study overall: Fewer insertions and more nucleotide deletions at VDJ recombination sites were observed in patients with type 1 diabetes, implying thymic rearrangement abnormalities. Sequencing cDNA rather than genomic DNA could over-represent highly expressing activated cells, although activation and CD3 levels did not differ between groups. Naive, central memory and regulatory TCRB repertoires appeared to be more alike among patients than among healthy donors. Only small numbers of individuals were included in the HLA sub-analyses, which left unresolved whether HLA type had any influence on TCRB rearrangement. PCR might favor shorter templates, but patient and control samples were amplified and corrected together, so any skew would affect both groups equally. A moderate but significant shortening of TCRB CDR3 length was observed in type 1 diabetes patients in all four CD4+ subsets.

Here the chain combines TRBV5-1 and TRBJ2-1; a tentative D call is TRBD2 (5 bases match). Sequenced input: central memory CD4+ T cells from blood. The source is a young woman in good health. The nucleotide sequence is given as TGCGCCAGCAGCTGGGAGTACAATGAGCAGTTCTTC. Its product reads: CASSWEYNEQFF.